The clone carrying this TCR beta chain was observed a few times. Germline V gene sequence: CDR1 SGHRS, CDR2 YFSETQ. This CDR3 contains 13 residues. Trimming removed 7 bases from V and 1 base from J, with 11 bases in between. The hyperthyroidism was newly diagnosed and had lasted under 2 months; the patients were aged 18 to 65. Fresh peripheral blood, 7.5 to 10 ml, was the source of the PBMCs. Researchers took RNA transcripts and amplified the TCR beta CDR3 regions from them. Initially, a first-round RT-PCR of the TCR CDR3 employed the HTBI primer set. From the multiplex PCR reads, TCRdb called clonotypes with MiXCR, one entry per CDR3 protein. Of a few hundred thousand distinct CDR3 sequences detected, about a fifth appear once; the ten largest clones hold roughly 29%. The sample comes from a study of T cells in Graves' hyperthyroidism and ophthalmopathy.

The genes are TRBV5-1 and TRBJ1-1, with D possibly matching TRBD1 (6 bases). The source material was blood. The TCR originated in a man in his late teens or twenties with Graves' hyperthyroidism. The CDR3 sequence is CASQEGQNTEAFF. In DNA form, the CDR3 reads TGCGCCAGCCAAGAGGGACAGAACACTGAAGCTTTCTTT. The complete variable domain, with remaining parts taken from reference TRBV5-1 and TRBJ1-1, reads KAGVTQTPRYLIKTRGQQVTLSCSPISGHRSVSWYQQTPGQGLQFLFEYFSETQRNKGNFPGRFSGRQFSNSRSEMNVSTLELGDSALYLCASQEGQNTEAFFGQGTRLTVV.